The present T cell receptor (beta chain) was sequenced within a study of cytomegalovirus exposure and HLA in healthy donors. With 60 Vbeta and 13 Jbeta primers, the PCR was carried out. Measured with immunoSEQ multiplex PCR; TCRdb has only the in-frame clones, and not every one. The listing contains approximately 180,000 clones. The sequencing sample was made of PBMCs. The receptor was isolated from a man younger than 40 in good health and CMV-seronegative.

CDR3 region: CASRAGWGRNQPQHF. CDR3 coding DNA: TGTGCCAGCAGGGCCGGGTGGGGCCGCAATCAGCCCCAGCATTTT. V usage is TRBV6-1 and J usage is TRBJ1-5; D is possibly TRBD1 (5 bases). V shed 6 bases and J shed 2 bases, with 14 bases lying between them. The germline V gene has CDR1 MNHNS and CDR2 SASEGT. The CDR3 is 15 amino acids.